This TCR beta chain derives from a study of Ad26.COV2.S vaccination and SARS-CoV-2 variants. Study information: Ad26.COV2.S shots went into the muscle once or twice, 56 days apart. Study-wide findings and caveats: The placebo group had lower spike-specific TCR breadth than the vaccine recipients did.

V lost 1 base and J lost 5, with 8 bases in between. This CDR3 is 14 amino acids long. Germline CDR1 reads SGHAT; CDR2 reads FQDESV (reference sequence). On this clone itself: What it recognizes is unknown.

Treatment reported: around 19 received Ad26.COV2.S at low or high dose, single or two shots; roughly five received placebo; per-sample allocation not given. All samples were drawn on day 63, counting from the first vaccine or placebo injection. Donation was by an adult aged 18-55 years who was in Boston. Built on an Ad26 vector, the vaccine expressed Wuhan-strain SARS-CoV-2 spike. Assay: immunoSEQ multiplex PCR; the TCRdb copy retains only in-frame clones and omits some. This sample has some 390,000 clones; approximately 91% occur once, and the top ten carry 1.5% to 2%. The receptor was derived from a person between 18 and 59 years old who received the Ad26.COV2.S COVID-19 vaccine or a placebo. The chain carries TRBV11-1 and TRBJ2-2, with D maybe TRBD2 (5 bases). The sample was peripheral blood, taken in a trial of Ad26.COV2.S vaccine versus placebo. CDR3 region: CASSLGRGTGELFF. CDR3 bases: TGTGCCAGCAGCTTAGGTCGGGGTACCGGGGAGCTGTTTTTT.